What follows is one T cell receptor (beta chain) and its context. Its antigen has not been determined. The sample holds no much larger clone one base away, and base qualities are not on file. From the cysteine up to the phenylalanine, the CDR3 has a length of 15 residues. Only the CDR3 DNA stays, 45 bases, in frame from base 1. CDR1 and CDR2 are drawn from the germline V gene: WSHSY, SAAADI. Relative to germline, V is missing 2 bases and J is missing 3 bases, with 1 base of the junction outside any gene match. The source of the sample is a study of CD8+CD57+ T cells in acquired aplastic anemia (dated by TCRdb to 2017 to 2018). Concerning the study at large: On average, sorted CD4+ and CD8+ cells yielded about 3 ug of extracted DNA, with a range of 0.2 to 27.4 ug. CD8+CD57+ expansion was defined as a frequency above the mean frequency observed in healthy subjects.

Overall study outcomes, separate from this receptor: Around 27 CD8+ CDR3 sequences were found in both patients and controls but appeared to be highly expressed in patients and within the immunodominant clones of the patients. No significant difference in CD8+ Simpson's diversity was found between patients and healthy controls (P=0.060).

TCR beta VDJ combination and CDR3 sequence profiling used genomic DNA as the template. An Illumina HiSeq 2000 was used for TCR repertoire sequencing. For the original study's pipeline: Repertoire assessment relied on Simpson's diversity index, CDR3 size and DJ length profiles, and TRBV/TRBJ rearrangement plots. The most abundant DNA sequence in the deep sequencing data was taken as the immunodominant clone. CDR3 amino acid sequences were checked for sharing between subjects and were compared against published repertoires and the VDJdb database. The public reads were reprocessed in TCRdb via fastp at Q25 and MiXCR, keeping in-frame beta chains. Entries that share a CDR3 protein sequence are merged under the most common genes and DNA. These V and J calls derive from TCRdb rather than the authors' analysis. The sample table holds some 180,000 distinct CDR3 sequences, of which less than 65% were seen once. About 42% of the sample is in the top ten clones.

Flow cytometry had shown CD8+CD57+ cell expansion in the patients selected for sequencing. Every patient had severe acquired aplastic anemia, diagnosed using the International Study of Aplastic Anemia and Agranulocytosis and Camitta criteria. At the time blood was sampled, none of the patients had received any therapy. In this study, sorted CD4+ and CD8+ T cells from the blood of healthy subjects and of severe aplastic anemia patients had their TCR repertoires deep-sequenced. Patients were enrolled under clinicaltrials.gov protocols 00001620, 01623167, 00001397, 00071045, 00081523 and 00961064 in the USA. Ficoll-Paque density gradient centrifugation was used to isolate peripheral blood mononuclear cells. Before DNA was extracted, CD4+ and CD8+ T cells were sorted using either FACS or magnetic beads.

Recombination joined TRBV10-2 with TRBJ2-2, and 9 bases in between align with TRBD1. The specimen sequenced was sorted CD4+, CD8+, or CD8+CD57+ T cells (not recorded which) from PBMCs. This sequence was found in a human donor with aplastic anemia. The nucleotide sequence reads TGCGCCAGCAGTGAGGGGACAGGGCACACCGGGGAGCTGTTTTTT. It codes for CASSEGTGHTGELFF.